The 7 T cell receptor beta chains listed next were all sequenced from one sample in a study of T cell responses to AZD1222 COVID-19 vaccine. Some clones are missing from TCRdb's copy, which holds only in-frame ones; the method was immunoSEQ multiplex PCR. The sample includes about 170,000 clones, around nine tenths of them seen just once. The source was peripheral blood, collected 28 days after the second AZD1222 dose. The receptors here all came from an adult who received the AZD1222 COVID-19 vaccine.

The CDR3 sequence: CASSQEQGPTEAFF. CDR3 DNA sequence: TGTGCCAGCAGCCAAGAACAGGGGCCCACTGAAGCTTTCTTT. The chain couples TRBV4-2 to TRBJ1-1; 7 nucleotides agree with TRBD1. This CDR3 contains 14 residues. Germline CDR1 reads LGHNA; CDR2 reads YNFKEQ. The V gene end was trimmed by 0 bases and the J gene end by 4 bases; junction bases not matched to a gene: 2.

The rearrangement uses TRBV27 and TRBJ2-4, with no clear D. Germline CDR1 MNHEY, CDR2 SMNVEV (reference sequence). CDR3 length: 14 residues. V shed 6 bases and J shed 0 bases, with 9 bases lying between them. CDR3 amino acids: CASRSPGAKNIQYF. The CDR3 region has the DNA TGTGCCAGCAGATCCCCGGGAGCCAAAAACATTCAGTACTTC.

The V gene is TRBV18, the J gene TRBJ1-2, with 10 bases lining up with TRBD1. Unmatched junction bases numbered 16, after V lost 8 bases and J lost 7 bases. The CDR3 runs to 16 residues. Germline lookup yields CDR1 KGHSH and CDR2 LQKENI. CDR3: CASLPGDRGLGRGYTF. The CDR3 bases are TGTGCCAGCCTACCGGGAGACAGGGGGCTTGGTCGTGGCTACACCTTC.

The gene calls are TRBV6-5 and TRBJ2-1; 10 bases fit TRBD1. V lost 2 bases to trimming and J lost 9 bases; unmatched junction nucleotides: 1. Germline lookup yields CDR1 MNHEY and CDR2 SVGAGI. The CDR3 consists of 13 residues. The CDR3 DNA follows: TGTGCCAGCAGTTACGGGACAGGGGTTGAGCAGTTCTTC. Its translation: CASSYGTGVEQFF.

CDR3 sequence: CASSVQGMPSRHEQYF. In nucleotides, the CDR3 is TGTGCCAGCAGCGTACAGGGGATGCCGTCACGTCACGAGCAGTACTTC. The chain has TRBV7-9 and TRBJ2-7, with 7 positions matching TRBD1. The V segment lost 5 bases and the J segment 5 bases; nucleotides outside the gene matches: 15. Germline CDR1 reads SEHNR; CDR2 reads FQNEAQ (reference sequence). This CDR3 contains 16 residues. The full variable domain, its missing parts supplied by reference TRBV7-9 and TRBJ2-7, is DTGVSQNPRHKITKRGQNVTFRCDPISEHNRLYWYRQTLGQGPEFLTYFQNEAQLEKSRLLSDRFSAERPKGSFSTLEIQRTEQGDSAMYLCASSVQGMPSRHEQYFGPGTRLTVT.

This rearrangement joins TRBV4-2 to TRBJ1-6; D gene uncertain. The CDR3 is 17 amino acids. Trimming took 0 bases from V and 2 from J, leaving 11 bases between them. Germline V CDR1 and CDR2: LGHNA, YNFKEQ. The DNA for the CDR3 is TGTGCCAGCAGCCAAGAGGGCAGACTCCCCTATAATTCACCCCTCCACTTT. This translates into CASSQEGRLPYNSPLHF.

The chain couples TRBV6-5 to TRBJ1-2, with TRBD1 identical over 7 bases. The CDR3 length is 15 residues. Germline loops: CDR1 MNHEY, CDR2 SVGAGI. V shed 7 bases and J 5 bases; nucleotides not matched to a gene: 13. CDR3 nucleotides: TGTGCCAGCACCGGACGACAGGGAAGCAGATATGGCTACACCTTC. It encodes CASTGRQGSRYGYTF.